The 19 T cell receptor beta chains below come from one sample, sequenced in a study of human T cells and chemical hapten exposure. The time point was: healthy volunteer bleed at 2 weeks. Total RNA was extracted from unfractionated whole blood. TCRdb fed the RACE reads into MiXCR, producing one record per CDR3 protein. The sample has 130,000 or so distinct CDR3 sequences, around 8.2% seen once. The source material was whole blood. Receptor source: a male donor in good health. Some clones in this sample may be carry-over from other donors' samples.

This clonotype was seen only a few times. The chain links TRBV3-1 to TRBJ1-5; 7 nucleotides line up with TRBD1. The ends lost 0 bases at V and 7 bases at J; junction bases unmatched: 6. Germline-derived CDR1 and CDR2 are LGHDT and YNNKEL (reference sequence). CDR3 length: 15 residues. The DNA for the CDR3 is TGTGCCAGCAGCCAAGATGACAGGGTAGGGCAGCCCCAGCATTTT. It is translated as CASSQDDRVGQPQHF.

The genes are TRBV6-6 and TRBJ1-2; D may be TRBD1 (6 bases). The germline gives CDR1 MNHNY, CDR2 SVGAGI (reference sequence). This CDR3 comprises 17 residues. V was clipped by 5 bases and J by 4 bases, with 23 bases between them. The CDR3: CASSRVAGHPEIYGYTF. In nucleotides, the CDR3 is TGTGCCAGCAGTCGGGTCGCGGGACACCCTGAGATCTATGGCTACACCTTC.

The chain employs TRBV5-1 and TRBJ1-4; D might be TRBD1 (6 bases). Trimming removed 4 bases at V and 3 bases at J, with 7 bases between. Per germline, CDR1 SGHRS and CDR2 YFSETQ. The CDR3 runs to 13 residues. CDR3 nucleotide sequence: TGCGCCAGCAGCCGGACAGCTAATGAAAAACTGTTTTTT. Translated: CASSRTANEKLFF.

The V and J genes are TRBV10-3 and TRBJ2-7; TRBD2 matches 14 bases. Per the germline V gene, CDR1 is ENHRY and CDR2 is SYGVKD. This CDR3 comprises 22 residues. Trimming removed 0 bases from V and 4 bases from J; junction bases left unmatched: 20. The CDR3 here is CAISESPSSPTSGRAIVYEQYF. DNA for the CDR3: TGTGCCATCAGTGAGTCGCCCTCGAGTCCGACTAGCGGGAGGGCTATCGTGTACGAGCAGTACTTC.

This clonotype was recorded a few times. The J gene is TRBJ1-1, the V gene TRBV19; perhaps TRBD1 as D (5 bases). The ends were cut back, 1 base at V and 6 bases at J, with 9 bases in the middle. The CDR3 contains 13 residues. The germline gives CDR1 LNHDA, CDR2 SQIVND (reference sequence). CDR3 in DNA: TGTGCCAGTAGTATAGCGGGGGTGGCTGAAGCTTTCTTT. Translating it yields CASSIAGVAEAFF.

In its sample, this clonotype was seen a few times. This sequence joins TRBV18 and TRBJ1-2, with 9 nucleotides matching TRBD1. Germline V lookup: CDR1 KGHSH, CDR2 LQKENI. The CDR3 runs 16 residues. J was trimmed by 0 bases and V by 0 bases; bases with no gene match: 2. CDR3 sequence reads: CASSPPDRGSNYGYTF. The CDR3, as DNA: TGTGCCAGCTCACCACCCGACAGGGGGTCTAACTATGGCTACACCTTC.

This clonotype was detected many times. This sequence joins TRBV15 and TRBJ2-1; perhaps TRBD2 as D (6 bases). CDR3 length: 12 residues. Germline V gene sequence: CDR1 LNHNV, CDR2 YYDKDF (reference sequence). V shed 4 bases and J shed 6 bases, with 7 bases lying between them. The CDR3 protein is CATSTGSNEQFF. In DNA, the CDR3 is TGTGCCACCAGCACCGGGAGCAATGAGCAGTTCTTC. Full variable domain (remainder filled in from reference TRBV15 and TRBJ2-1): DAMVIQNPRYQVTQFGKPVTLSCSQTLNHNVMYWYQQKSSQAPKLLFHYYDKDFNNEADTPDNFQSRRPNTSFCFLDIRSPGLGDTAMYLCATSTGSNEQFFGPGTRLTVL.

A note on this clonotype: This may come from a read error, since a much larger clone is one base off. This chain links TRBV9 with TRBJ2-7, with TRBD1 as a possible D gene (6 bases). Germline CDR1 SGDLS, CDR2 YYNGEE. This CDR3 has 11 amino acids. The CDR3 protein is CVSTRDNEQYF. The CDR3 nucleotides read TGTGTCAGCACAAGGGACAACGAGCAGTACTTC.

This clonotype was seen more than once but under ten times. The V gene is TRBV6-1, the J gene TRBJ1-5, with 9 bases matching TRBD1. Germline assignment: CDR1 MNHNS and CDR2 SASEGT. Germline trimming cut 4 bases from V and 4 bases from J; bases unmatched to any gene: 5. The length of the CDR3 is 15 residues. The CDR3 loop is CASSATGTGNQPQHF. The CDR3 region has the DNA TGTGCCAGCAGTGCTACCGGGACAGGGAATCAGCCCCAGCATTTT.

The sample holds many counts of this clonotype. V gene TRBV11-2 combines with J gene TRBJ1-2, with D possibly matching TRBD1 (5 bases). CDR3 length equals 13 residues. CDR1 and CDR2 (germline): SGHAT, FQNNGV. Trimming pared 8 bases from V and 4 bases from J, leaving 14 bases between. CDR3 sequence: CASQGQGLYGYTF. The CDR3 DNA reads TGTGCCAGCCAGGGTCAGGGACTCTATGGCTACACCTTC.

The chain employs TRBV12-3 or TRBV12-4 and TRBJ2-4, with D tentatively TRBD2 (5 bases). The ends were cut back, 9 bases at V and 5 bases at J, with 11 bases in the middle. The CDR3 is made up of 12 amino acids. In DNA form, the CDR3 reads TGTGCCAGTTCGTCCGGGGAAAACATTCAGTACTTC. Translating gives CASSSGENIQYF.

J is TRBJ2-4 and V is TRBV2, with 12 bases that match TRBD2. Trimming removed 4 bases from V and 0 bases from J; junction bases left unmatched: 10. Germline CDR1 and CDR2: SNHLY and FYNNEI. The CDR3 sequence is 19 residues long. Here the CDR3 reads CASSGAGLAGTLAKNIQYF. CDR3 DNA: TGTGCCAGCAGTGGCGCCGGACTAGCGGGGACTCTAGCCAAAAACATTCAGTACTTC.

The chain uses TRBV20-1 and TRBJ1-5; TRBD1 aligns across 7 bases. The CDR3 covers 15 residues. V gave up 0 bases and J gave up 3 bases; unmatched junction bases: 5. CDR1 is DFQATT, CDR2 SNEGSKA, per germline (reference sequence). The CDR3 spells CSARDRDSYNQPQHF. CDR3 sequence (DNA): TGCAGTGCTAGAGATCGGGACAGCTACAATCAGCCCCAGCATTTT.

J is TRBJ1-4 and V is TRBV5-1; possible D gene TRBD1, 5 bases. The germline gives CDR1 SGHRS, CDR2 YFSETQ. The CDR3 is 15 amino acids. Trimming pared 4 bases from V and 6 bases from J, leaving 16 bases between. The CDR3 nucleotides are TGCGCCAGCAGCCTGGGGGATAGGGATGATGAAAAACTGTTTTTT. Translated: CASSLGDRDDEKLFF.

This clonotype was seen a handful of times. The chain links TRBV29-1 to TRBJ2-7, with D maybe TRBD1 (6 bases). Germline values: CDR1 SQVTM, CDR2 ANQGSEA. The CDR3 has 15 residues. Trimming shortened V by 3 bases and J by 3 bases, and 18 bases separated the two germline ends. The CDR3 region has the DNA TGCAGCGTTGAGGGGTGGGGCAGGGACAACTACGAGCAGTACTTC. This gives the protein CSVEGWGRDNYEQYF.

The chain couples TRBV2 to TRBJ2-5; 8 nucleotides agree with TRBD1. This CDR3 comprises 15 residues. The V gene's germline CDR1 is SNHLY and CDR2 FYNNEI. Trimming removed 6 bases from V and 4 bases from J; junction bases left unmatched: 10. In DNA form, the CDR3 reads TGTGCCAGCAGGATGGACAGGGCCGGACGAGAGACCCAGTACTTC. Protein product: CASRMDRAGRETQYF.

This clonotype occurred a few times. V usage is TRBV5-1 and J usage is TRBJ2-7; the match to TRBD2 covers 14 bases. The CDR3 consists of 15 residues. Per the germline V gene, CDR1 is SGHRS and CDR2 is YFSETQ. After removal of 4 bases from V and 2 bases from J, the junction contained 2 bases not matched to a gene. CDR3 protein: CASSPGLAGAYEQYF. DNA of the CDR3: TGCGCCAGCAGCCCGGGACTAGCGGGAGCCTACGAGCAGTACTTC.

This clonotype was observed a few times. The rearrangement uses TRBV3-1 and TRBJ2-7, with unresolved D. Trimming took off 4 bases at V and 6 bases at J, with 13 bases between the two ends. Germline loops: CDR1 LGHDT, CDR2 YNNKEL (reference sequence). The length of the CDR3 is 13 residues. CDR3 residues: CASSPHAFGEQYF. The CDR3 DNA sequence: TGTGCCAGCAGCCCCCATGCTTTTGGCGAGCAGTACTTC.

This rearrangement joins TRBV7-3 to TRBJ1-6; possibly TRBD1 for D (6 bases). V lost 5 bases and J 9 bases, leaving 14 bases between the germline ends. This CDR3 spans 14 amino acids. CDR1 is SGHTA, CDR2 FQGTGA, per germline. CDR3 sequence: CASSEGGGGSPLHF. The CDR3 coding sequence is TGTGCCAGCAGCGAGGGAGGGGGGGGTTCACCCCTCCACTTT.